This paragraph reports one T cell receptor (beta chain). Trimming stripped 2 bases from V and 6 bases from J, with 3 bases between. Per the germline V gene, CDR1 is SGHAT and CDR2 is FQNNGV. The CDR3 is 11 amino acids. This sample was taken from a study of T cell clones after liver transplantation. The assay was immunoSEQ multiplex PCR, and TCRdb's table has in-frame clones only and misses some. The repertoire holds 40,000 to 65,000 clones, approximately 88% seen once, with around 8.5% in the top ten. This chain links TRBV11-2 with TRBJ2-3, with D hard to call. The sequence derives from a human donor who received a liver transplant. The specimen was CD4+ T cells from blood, collected before liver transplant. The CDR3 region is CASSLSDTQYF. For the CDR3, the DNA is TGTGCCAGCAGCTTATCGGATACGCAGTATTTT.